One sample yielded the 32 T cell receptor beta chains listed below, sequenced in a study of shared clonotypes between healthy human individuals. Only in-frame clones appear in the TCRdb table, and some are missing; sequencing was by immunoSEQ multiplex PCR. The data hold some 740,000 clones, with over 90% observed a single time. Naive CD8 cells were CD45RO-negative, positively selected for CCR7, excluding terminally differentiated effector memory CD45RA+ cells. Sample: naive CD8+ T cells sorted from blood. These receptors were collected from a man under 40 in good health.

The chain joins TRBV6-5 to TRBJ1-5, with no clear D. Between the trimmed V and J ends, which lost 0 bases and 5 bases, there was a span of 5 bases. Germline V gene lookup returns CDR1 MNHEY and CDR2 SVGAGI. This CDR3 has 13 residues. In DNA form, the CDR3 reads TGTGCCAGCAGTTACTCTGGGGATCAGCCCCAGCATTTT. Encoded protein: CASSYSGDQPQHF.

The chain recombines TRBV7-3 with TRBJ1-2, with 8 bases lining up with TRBD1. V was pared by 2 bases and J by 7 bases, with 9 bases of the junction left unmatched. Germline V gene lookup returns CDR1 SGHTA and CDR2 FQGTGA. The CDR3 consists of 15 residues. The CDR3 DNA reads as TGTGCCAGCAGCTTAGGGACAGGACCCCTCGGTGGCTACACCTTC. Protein sequence: CASSLGTGPLGGYTF.

The CDR3 coding sequence is TGTGCCACCTTCGGAGGCACTGAAGCTTTCTTT. Protein sequence: CATFGGTEAFF. The chain combines TRBV19 with TRBJ1-1; unclear D gene. V was shortened by 10 bases and J by 4 bases, with 10 bases between the two germline ends. Germline V lookup: CDR1 LNHDA, CDR2 SQIVND (reference sequence). The CDR3 has 11 amino acids.

This chain links TRBV4-2 with TRBJ2-1; 10 bases are a match to TRBD2. Germline V gene sequence: CDR1 LGHNA, CDR2 YNFKEQ. CDR3 length: 16 residues. The junction had 6 bases not matched to a gene; V was cut back by 5 bases and J by 2 bases. The CDR3 is CASSSPGTSAYNEQFF. For the CDR3, the DNA is TGTGCCAGCAGCAGTCCCGGGACTAGCGCCTACAATGAGCAGTTCTTC.

As regards this clone: At the DNA level, this CDR3 is encoded by other sequences in the same sample as well. The chain couples TRBV5-1 to TRBJ1-1; D not resolved. Germline V lookup: CDR1 SGHRS, CDR2 YFSETQ. Trimming shortened V by 1 base and J by 1 base, and 8 bases separated the two germline ends. The CDR3 runs to 14 residues. CDR3 sequence reads: CASSLRGQNTEAFF. CDR3 sequence (DNA): TGCGCCAGCAGCTTGCGCGGCCAGAACACTGAAGCTTTCTTT.

The V call is TRBV4-3, the J call TRBJ2-1, with D possibly matching TRBD1 (5 bases). The CDR3 runs to 17 residues. Germline CDR1 is LGHNA and CDR2 is YSLEER. V lost 3 bases and J lost 4, with 19 bases in between. In DNA, the CDR3 is TGCGCCAGCAGCCAGGTTGGGGCCCCATCCCCTTACAATGAGCAGTTCTTC. Protein: CASSQVGAPSPYNEQFF.

In its sample, this clone was seen once. The chain employs TRBV7-2 and TRBJ2-7, with D perhaps given as TRBD1 or TRBD2 (5 bases each). CDR3 length equals 13 residues. Germline V gene lookup returns CDR1 SGHTA and CDR2 FQGNSA. V was cut by 0 bases and J by 5 bases, with 8 bases left in between. Here the CDR3 DNA reads TGTGCCAGCAGCTTAGCAGAGGGACACGAGCAGTACTTC. Amino acid sequence: CASSLAEGHEQYF.

V and J are TRBV6-5 and TRBJ2-2; D is possibly TRBD2 (5 bases). Germline V gene lookup returns CDR1 MNHEY and CDR2 SVGAGI. CDR3 length: 14 amino acids. Trimming cost V 0 bases and J 6 bases, with 8 bases left between them. The CDR3 protein is CASSYSAEAGELFF. Here the CDR3 DNA reads TGTGCCAGCAGTTACTCAGCGGAGGCCGGGGAGCTGTTTTTT.

The J gene is TRBJ2-2, the V gene TRBV15; tentatively, D is TRBD1 or TRBD2 (5 bases each). This CDR3 is 15 amino acids long. The germline V gene has CDR1 LNHNV and CDR2 YYDKDF (reference sequence). V was pared by 10 bases and J by 1 base, with 16 bases between. The CDR3 loop reads CASTNGALNTGELFF. For the CDR3, the DNA is TGTGCCAGCACCAACGGGGCTTTGAACACCGGGGAGCTGTTTTTT.

Turning to this clone: Additional DNA sequences in this sample encode the identical CDR3. The chain couples TRBV6-5 to TRBJ2-2; unclear D gene. V was clipped by 2 bases and J by 3 bases, with 7 bases between them. Germline V gene sequence: CDR1 MNHEY, CDR2 SVGAGI. This CDR3 contains 14 residues. The CDR3 DNA reads as TGTGCCAGCAGTTACGGCAGATACACCGGGGAGCTGTTTTTT. Protein product: CASSYGRYTGELFF.

This clone was observed once. This chain joins TRBV6-5 and TRBJ2-7; either TRBD1 or TRBD2 may supply D (6 bases each). With 4 bases removed from V and 5 bases from J, the gap between germline ends came to 12 bases. The germline gives CDR1 MNHEY, CDR2 SVGAGI. The CDR3 runs to 13 residues. In DNA, the CDR3 is TGTGCCAGCAGTTCTGCGGGACAAAACGAGCAGTACTTC. Translation: CASSSAGQNEQYF.

As for this clone: Different DNA sequences within this sample yield the same CDR3. The chain combines TRBV9 with TRBJ2-3; D is undetermined. This CDR3 is 9 amino acids long. Trimming removed 7 bases at V and 5 bases at J, with 2 bases between. Germline loops: CDR1 SGDLS, CDR2 YYNGEE. This CDR3 is CASGDTQYF. The DNA of the CDR3 is TGTGCCAGCGGAGATACGCAGTATTTT.

V usage is TRBV5-5 and J usage is TRBJ1-3; D uncertain. The CDR3 loop spans 16 amino acids. Germline CDR1 and CDR2: SGHKS and YYEKEE (reference sequence). Trimming took off 1 base at V and 2 bases at J, with 13 bases between the two ends. The DNA of the CDR3 is TGTGCCAGCAGCTTGTTGGAGGGTTTTACTGGAAACACCATATATTTT. Amino acids: CASSLLEGFTGNTIYF.

This chain joins TRBV6-4 and TRBJ2-1; TRBD1 might be the D (6 bases). Germline CDR1 MRHNA, CDR2 SNTAGT. This CDR3 comprises 18 residues. Trimming shortened V by 4 bases and J by 5 bases, and 24 bases separated the two germline ends. The CDR3 DNA is TGTGCCAGCAGTGTACGGCCCACCACAGGGACCTTAAACAATGAGCAGTTCTTC. Translation gives CASSVRPTTGTLNNEQFF.

CDR3 in amino acids: CASSSPSSNYGYTF. The CDR3, as DNA: TGTGCCAGCAGTTCCCCCAGTTCTAACTATGGCTACACCTTC. The rearrangement joins TRBV28 to TRBJ1-2; D unclear. The CDR3 consists of 14 residues. Germline CDR1 MDHEN, CDR2 SYDVKM. The V end was cut by 4 bases, the J end by 0 bases, with 9 bases between.

The rearrangement uses TRBV14 and TRBJ2-3; D is ambiguous. CDR1 SGHDN and CDR2 FVKESK come from the germline V gene. V lost 3 bases to trimming and J lost 3 bases, with 10 bases between them. The CDR3 loop spans 14 amino acids. CDR3 sequence (DNA): TGTGCCAGCAGCCAGTTTGAAGTTACAGATACGCAGTATTTT. Its translation is CASSQFEVTDTQYF.

This chain uses TRBV7-6 with TRBJ2-7, with 8 bases matching TRBD1. The germline gives CDR1 SGHVS, CDR2 FNYEAQ. The CDR3 is made up of 15 amino acids. Losses at the gene ends were 5 bases for V and 3 bases for J; bases not matched to a gene: 9. CDR3 nucleotide sequence: TGTGCCAGCAGCGGCAGGACAGGGACAAGCTACGAGCAGTACTTC. It is translated as CASSGRTGTSYEQYF.

This chain links TRBV4-1 with TRBJ1-5, with TRBD1 matching over 10 bases. Germline V gene sequence: CDR1 MGHRA, CDR2 YSYEKL. The CDR3 spans 15 residues. V was pared by 1 base and J by 6 bases, with 3 bases of the junction left unmatched. The CDR3 here is CASSQGQGASQPQHF. CDR3 sequence (DNA): TGCGCCAGCAGCCAAGGACAGGGGGCTTCTCAGCCCCAGCATTTT.

This clone was detected only once. J is TRBJ1-4 and V is TRBV29-1, with D unclear. The last part of the DNA fits TRBJ2-2 better; the J call may be wrong. This CDR3 has 11 amino acids. Germline V gene sequence: CDR1 SQVTM, CDR2 ANQGSEA. CDR3 region: CSVEDRAELFF. The CDR3 bases are TGCAGCGTTGAAGACCGCGCGGAGCTGTTTTTT.

The V and J genes are TRBV28 and TRBJ1-5; 8 bases are shared with TRBD1. Germline CDR1 MDHEN, CDR2 SYDVKM. V shed 7 bases, J shed 4 bases, and the junction held 6 bases outside the gene matches. The CDR3 length is 14 residues. The CDR3: CASTDRVFNQPQHF. For the CDR3, the DNA is TGTGCCAGCACGGACAGGGTTTTTAATCAGCCCCAGCATTTT.

The V and J genes are TRBV21-1 and TRBJ2-3; the listed D gene, TRBD1, was not tested against the DNA. TRBV21-1 constitutes a pseudogene. The CDR3 runs to 17 residues. CDR3 sequence: CASSKEGTRRSTDTQYF. In nucleotides, the CDR3 is TGTGCCAGCAGCAAAGAGGGGACAAGACGTAGCACAGATACGCAGTATTTT.

The V and J genes are TRBV5-1 and TRBJ2-5, with D uncertain. This CDR3 is 14 amino acids long. V was shortened by 3 bases and J by 2 bases, with 11 bases between the two germline ends. Germline V gives CDR1 SGHRS, CDR2 YFSETQ. The CDR3 DNA reads TGCGCCAGCAGCTCCAGACTCCCTCAAGAGACCCAGTACTTC. This encodes CASSSRLPQETQYF.

This clone came up once. This chain connects TRBV10-1 to TRBJ2-7; either TRBD1 or TRBD2 may supply D (5 bases each). The CDR3 is 15 residues long. The V end was cut by 2 bases, the J end by 0 bases, with 11 bases between. Germline V gives CDR1 WNHNN, CDR2 SYGVQD (reference sequence). As DNA, the CDR3 is TGCGCCAGCAGTGAGGGGACGTCCAGCTCCTACGAGCAGTACTTC. The encoded protein is CASSEGTSSSYEQYF.

The rearrangement joins TRBV2 to TRBJ1-5, with D possibly TRBD1 on 5 matching bases. The CDR3 totals 16 residues. V was clipped by 6 bases and J by 2 bases, with 17 bases between them. Per the germline V gene, CDR1 is SNHLY and CDR2 is FYNNEI. CDR3 sequence (DNA): TGTGCCAGCAGCTCACCTTGGGGGGAGGGCAATCAGCCCCAGCATTTT. Its protein product is CASSSPWGEGNQPQHF.

CDR3 amino acids: CATGGGTTEAFF. In DNA form, the CDR3 reads TGTGCCACCGGGGGAGGTACCACTGAAGCTTTCTTT. The J gene is TRBJ1-1, the V gene TRBV27, with D tentatively TRBD1 (5 bases). From germline, CDR1 is MNHEY and CDR2 SMNVEV (reference sequence). The CDR3 extends over 12 amino acids. Trimming took off 10 bases at V and 4 bases at J, with 13 bases between the two ends.

The genes are TRBV5-8 and TRBJ2-3; 8 bases are shared with TRBD2. This CDR3 region has 15 residues. J was trimmed by 5 bases and V by 4 bases; bases with no gene match: 9. Per germline, CDR1 SGHTS and CDR2 YDEGEE. For the CDR3, the DNA is TGTGCCAGCAGCCATGAGCGGGAGATGGGAGATACGCAGTATTTT. Translation gives CASSHEREMGDTQYF.

The chain combines TRBV9 with TRBJ2-5, with 7 bases identical to TRBD2. The trim removed 0 bases at V and 5 bases at J, leaving 4 bases unmatched. The CDR3 consists of 14 residues. In germline, CDR1 is SGDLS, CDR2 YYNGEE. The CDR3 is CASSVGTSLETQYF. CDR3 nucleotide sequence: TGTGCCAGCAGCGTAGGGACTAGTTTGGAGACCCAGTACTTC.

CDR3 protein: CASSDFSVGTDTQYF. The CDR3 DNA reads TGTGCCAGCAGTGATTTTAGCGTAGGCACAGATACGCAGTATTTT. The chain carries TRBV2 and TRBJ2-3; TRBD2 might be the D (5 bases). Germline values: CDR1 SNHLY, CDR2 FYNNEI. The V and J ends lost 3 bases and 1 base respectively, with 11 bases between them. The length of the CDR3 is 15 residues.

This chain uses TRBV19 with TRBJ2-3; D is ambiguous. V was cut by 7 bases and J by 11 bases, with 13 bases left in between. The CDR3 loop spans 11 amino acids. The germline V gene has CDR1 LNHDA and CDR2 SQIVND (reference sequence). The CDR3 DNA reads TGTGCCAGTACCGATATCGCCGGGCAGTATTTT. Residues: CASTDIAGQYF.

The genes are TRBV30 and TRBJ1-1; 11 bases align to TRBD1. The trim removed 3 bases at V and 3 bases at J, leaving 6 bases unmatched. CDR1 GTSNPN and CDR2 SVGIG come from the germline V gene (reference sequence). This CDR3 has 15 residues. The CDR3 loop is CAWRPGTGGYTEAFF. The CDR3 DNA sequence: TGTGCCTGGAGGCCCGGGACAGGGGGTTACACTGAAGCTTTCTTT.

The chain recombines TRBV19 with TRBJ1-5; no clear D. Germline CDR1 is LNHDA and CDR2 is SQIVND (reference sequence). There are 15 residues in the CDR3. Between the trimmed V and J ends, which lost 5 bases and 0 bases, there was a span of 11 bases. CDR3 sequence reads: CASSPDAHSNQPQHF. As DNA, the CDR3 is TGTGCCAGTAGTCCCGACGCACATAGCAATCAGCCCCAGCATTTT.

This clone was picked up one time. The gene calls are TRBV27 and TRBJ2-1; 10 bases agree with TRBD2. The V gene's germline CDR1 is MNHEY and CDR2 SMNVEV (reference sequence). The J segment lost 7 bases and the V segment lost 3 bases, leaving 12 bases of the junction unmatched. CDR3 length equals 17 residues. CDR3 nucleotides: TGTGCCAGCAGTTTGTCGGGCAGCGGGAGGGCCACAAATGAGCAGTTCTTC. Translated: CASSLSGSGRATNEQFF.